This T cell receptor (beta chain) was identified during a study of T cells after posttransplantation cyclophosphamide. Method: immunoSEQ multiplex PCR; TCRdb's copy keeps in-frame clones and lacks some. Among approximately 47,000 clones listed, around 94% were seen once. The CDR3 is made up of 14 amino acids. The V gene's germline CDR1 is SGHRS and CDR2 YFSETQ. Deletions cut 1 base from V and 5 bases from J, with 12 bases between. What was sequenced was PBMCs. This receptor was identified in a woman aged 45-59 years in good health and a related stem cell transplant donor. The chain employs TRBV5-1 and TRBJ1-2; a possible D gene is TRBD1 (5 bases). The DNA of the CDR3 is TGCGCCAGCAGCTTGAGCAGGGCTGGGTATGGCTACACCTTC. It translates to CASSLSRAGYGYTF.